This record covers a single T cell receptor beta chain. Its specific antigen is unknown. The record has no base qualities; no much larger clone is one base away. This entry comes from a study of graft-versus-host responses after intestinal transplantation (dated by TCRdb to about 2021). Concerning the study at large: The transplants that recipients received were multivisceral, liver-intestinal, or isolated intestinal. After intestinal transplantation, graft-versus-host and host-versus-graft alloreactive T cell clones were followed in the graft, circulation and bone marrow using bulk TCR-beta CDR3 sequencing. All recipients received anti-thymocyte globulin induction followed by maintenance tacrolimus and steroids for about three years. A cohort of 24 intestinal transplant recipients, including one retransplant, was enrolled, and a few patients lacking pretransplant specimens were excluded. To identify alloreactive clones, pre-transplant mixed lymphocyte reaction products were sequenced and then compared with unstimulated pre-transplant donor and recipient T cells. A peak of at least 4% donor T cells among recipient peripheral blood mononuclear cells was the definition used for donor T cell macrochimerism. Rather than being sequenced by the commercial service, samples from three later patients were sequenced in-house on an Illumina MiSeq and processed with MiXCR.

The paper's findings and limits, for the study overall: Early after transplant, declines in HvG clones were associated with peak levels of circulating GvH clones. Conclusions were limited by the relatively low number and heterogeneity of intestinal transplant patients. High GvH to HvG T cell clonal ratios were observed in the allografts of patients with donor T cell macrochimerism. GvH clones turned up in recipient bone marrow, with some appearing earlier in ileal mucosa or blood, a pattern consistent with an intestinal mucosal origin.

The method was the immunoSEQ multiplex PCR assay. In most patients, genomic DNA was isolated using the Qiagen DNeasy Blood and Tissue Kit and sent frozen to Adaptive Biotechnologies for TCR sequencing. For most patients, genomic DNA was subjected to high-throughput TCR-beta CDR3 sequencing by Adaptive Biotechnologies. As for the authors' bioinformatics: Adaptive's ImmunoSEQ software was the source of the TCR sequencing data for about 17 patients, while a few other patients were processed with MiXCR and VDJtools. CD4 versus CD8 sorting errors were corrected by removing sequences found in both subsets at a frequency ratio below 5:1. CDR3 nucleotide sequences shared by donor and recipient were removed because the origin of these sequences could not be assigned. At least 2-fold expansion over unstimulated cells and a minimum CFSE-low frequency of 0.002% (template counts) or 0.001% (read counts) were required for clones to be classified as alloreactive. A clone was considered mappable if detected in the sequenced pre-transplant spleen, lymph node, or MLR CFSE-low populations of the donor or recipient. The cumulative frequency of alloreactive clones was calculated as a percentage of all sequences, weighted by copy number. TCRdb mirrors the immuneACCESS table, restricted to in-frame sequences. Some clones are absent from its copies; in checked studies, under half trace to an unresolved V gene, and the reason for the others is unknown. That table supplies the V and J calls and clone size; D and trimming were determined from the DNA. For this sample there are 77,000 or so clones; 90% to 95% appear just once. The top ten clones comprise around 0.54% of the sample.

The meaning of the sample's time point label: cells obtained before transplantation from donor or recipient. CD3+CD4+ and CD3+CD8+ populations were FACS-sorted from unstimulated pre-transplant donor and recipient cells taken from spleen or lymph nodes. The germline V gene yields SGDLS for CDR1 and YYNGEE for CDR2. The germline ends are 21 bases apart after V is trimmed by 4 bases and J by 1 base. There are 17 amino acids in the CDR3, from cysteine to phenylalanine inclusive. The DNA shown is the 51-base CDR3, in frame from base 1. The sample consisted of unstimulated CD8+ T cells sorted from spleen or lymph node cells, taken before intestinal transplant. The V gene is TRBV9 and the J gene is TRBJ2-7, and the D gene may be TRBD2, 5 bases matching. The source of this sequence is a human donor who received an intestinal transplant. CDR3 protein: CASSPPGIGGGSYEQYF. The sequenced DNA: TGTGCCAGCAGCCCACCCGGGATAGGTGGTGGGTCCTACGAGCAGTACTTC.